This entry lists 5 T cell receptor beta chains sequenced from one sample in a study of blood T cell repertoires in COVID-19. Method: immunoSEQ multiplex PCR; TCRdb's copy keeps in-frame clones and lacks some. This sample has some 87,000 clones; 85% occur once, and the top ten carry about an eighth. Sequencing was carried out using peripheral blood. These receptors all come from a woman in her 70s with active or convalescent COVID-19.

V is TRBV27 and J is TRBJ1-4; 9 nucleotides line up with TRBD1. Germline V gene lookup returns CDR1 MNHEY and CDR2 SMNVEV (reference sequence). The CDR3 length is 13 residues. The V gene end was trimmed by 5 bases and the J gene end by 11 bases; junction bases not matched to a gene: 6. As DNA, the CDR3 is TGTGCCAGCAGTCGTCCCGGGACAGGGAAACTGTTTTTT. Its translation is CASSRPGTGKLFF.

This clone was detected a few times. The CDR3 is CASSFGQASTDTQYF. In DNA, the CDR3 is TGTGCCAGCAGTTTCGGACAGGCTAGCACAGATACGCAGTATTTT. V usage is TRBV6-2 or TRBV6-3 and J usage is TRBJ2-3; TRBD1 matches at 7 bases. The CDR3 has 15 amino acids. The V segment lost 4 bases and the J segment 0 bases; nucleotides outside the gene matches: 4. Germline values: CDR1 MNHEY, CDR2 SVGEGT.

This clone was seen only once. In DNA, the CDR3 is TGTGCCAGCAGTCCCCGGGGGGGCCTCACAGATACGCAGTATTTT. Translation gives CASSPRGGLTDTQYF. This chain uses TRBV2 with TRBJ2-3; 8 positions agree with TRBD2. With 5 bases clipped from V and 2 bases from J, the junction kept 6 bases outside the gene matches. The CDR3 spans 15 residues. Germline CDR1 reads SNHLY; CDR2 reads FYNNEI.

Comments on this clone: Other DNA sequences from this sample encode an identical CDR3 as well. The gene calls are TRBV2 and TRBJ1-1; D perhaps matches TRBD1 (5 bases). This CDR3 is built from 13 residues. Germline V lookup: CDR1 SNHLY, CDR2 FYNNEI. The V end was cut by 6 bases, the J end by 1 base, with 9 bases between. This CDR3 is CASSADRNTEAFF. Written as DNA, the CDR3 is TGTGCCAGCAGCGCCGACAGGAACACTGAAGCTTTCTTT.

The chain recombines TRBV5-1 with TRBJ1-2; D possibly corresponds to TRBD1 (5 bases). The V end lost 4 bases, the J end lost 6 bases, and 13 bases lay between the germline ends. From germline, CDR1 is SGHRS and CDR2 YFSETQ. This CDR3 has 13 amino acids. Written as DNA, the CDR3 is TGCGCCAGCAGCAAGTCAGGGTCGGATGGCTACACCTTC. Its protein is CASSKSGSDGYTF.